This T cell receptor beta chain was identified in a study of T cell repertoires in aging, cancer and after chemotherapy. About this clonotype itself: A much larger clone is a single base away; this may be a read error.

Peripheral blood genomic DNA, not sorted cells or RNA, was the template. The germline CDR1 and CDR2 sequences are SGHAT and FQDESV (reference sequence). Trimming pared 5 bases from V and 0 bases from J, leaving 8 bases between. The CDR3 spans 15 residues. A mixed TRB-A/B primer pool amplified rearranged TRB by multiplex touch-down PCR. A single record per CDR3 protein comes from TCRdb applying MiXCR to the multiplex PCR reads. The sample shows roughly 1,800 distinct CDR3 sequences, about a quarter of them seen only once. The sequence derives from a human donor with a solid tumor. The rearrangement joins TRBV11-1 to TRBJ1-6, with D maybe TRBD1 (5 bases). The sequenced sample consisted of blood. CDR3 sequence (DNA): TGTGCCAGCAGCGGGGCGGACTCCTATAATTCACCCCTCCACTTT. Translation: CASSGADSYNSPLHF. The full variable domain, rest sourced from reference TRBV11-1 and TRBJ1-6, is EAEVAQSPRYKITEKSQAVAFWCDPISGHATLYWYRQILGQGPELLVQFQDESVVDDSQLPKDRFSAERLKGVDSTLKIQPAELGDSAMYLCASSGADSYNSPLHFGNGTRLTVT.